This T cell receptor beta chain came from a study of human T cells and chemical hapten exposure. TCRdb re-called the RACE reads through MiXCR, storing one row per CDR3 protein. This table holds approximately 370,000 distinct CDR3 sequences, around 5% found once. In this sample, this clonotype turned up many times. This CDR3 contains 11 residues. Germline CDR1 reads SEHNR; CDR2 reads FQNEAQ (reference sequence). Trimming stripped 9 bases from V and 3 bases from J, with 6 bases between. Time point defined: pre-sensitization, week 0. The treatment here: therapeutic diphenylcyclopropenone sensitization with weekly scalp DPC.

This material consisted of whole blood, taken in connection with sensitization to the hapten diphenylcyclopropenone (DPC). The rearrangement joins TRBV7-9 to TRBJ1-5, with no clear D. This TCR derives from a young woman with alopecia areata. Some clones in this sample may be carry-over from other donors' samples. CDR3 in amino acids: CASGANQPQHF. CDR3 coding DNA: TGTGCCAGTGGAGCCAATCAGCCCCAGCATTTT.